This TCR beta chain was recorded in a study of STAT5B mutations in CD4+ large granular lymphocyte leukemia. Study-wide points: Main leukemic clonotypes were patient-specific, but under 30% appeared at low frequency elsewhere. Top patient clones used TRBV06 genes more often: 8/27 versus 2/35 in controls. Without HLA matching, higher CD4+ than CD8+ T-LGLL clonality could reflect small sample size.

V gave up 4 bases and J gave up 1 base, with 16 bases separating them. CDR1 SGHRS and CDR2 YFSETQ come from the germline V gene. CDR3 length: 16 amino acids. As to this clone: Its antigen remains unidentified.

Here immunoSEQ multiplex PCR was the method, and the copy in TCRdb shows in-frame clones only, minus some. The sample contains about 30,000 clones, approximately 79% of which appear only once. Control samples were healthy donors' buffy coats. The TCR was taken from a human donor in good health. This chain joins TRBV5-1 and TRBJ2-3, with a tentative D call TRBD2 (6 bases). Sequenced sample: CD4+ T cells from blood buffy coats. CDR3 residues: CASSNMGGIRTDTQYF. The CDR3 DNA reads TGCGCCAGCAGCAACATGGGGGGTATTCGCACAGATACGCAGTATTTT.